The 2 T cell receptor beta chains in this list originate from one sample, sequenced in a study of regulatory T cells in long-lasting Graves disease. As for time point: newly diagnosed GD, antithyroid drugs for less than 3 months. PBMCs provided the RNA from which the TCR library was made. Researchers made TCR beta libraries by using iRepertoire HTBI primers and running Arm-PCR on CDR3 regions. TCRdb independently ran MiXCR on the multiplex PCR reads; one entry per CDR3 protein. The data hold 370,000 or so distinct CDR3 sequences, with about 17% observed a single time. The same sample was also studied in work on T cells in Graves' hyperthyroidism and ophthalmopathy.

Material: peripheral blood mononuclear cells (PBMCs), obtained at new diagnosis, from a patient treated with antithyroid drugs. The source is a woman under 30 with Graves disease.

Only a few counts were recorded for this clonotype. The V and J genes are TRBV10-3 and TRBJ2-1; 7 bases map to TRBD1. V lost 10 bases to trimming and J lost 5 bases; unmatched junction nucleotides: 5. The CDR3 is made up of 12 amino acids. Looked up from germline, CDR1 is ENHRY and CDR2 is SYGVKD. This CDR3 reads CATGTANNEQFF. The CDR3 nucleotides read TGTGCCACCGGGACAGCTAACAATGAGCAGTTCTTC.

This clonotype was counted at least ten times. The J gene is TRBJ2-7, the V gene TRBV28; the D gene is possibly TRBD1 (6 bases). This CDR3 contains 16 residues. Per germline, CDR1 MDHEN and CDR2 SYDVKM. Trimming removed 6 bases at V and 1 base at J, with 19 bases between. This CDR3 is CASSLIQGTGSYEQYF. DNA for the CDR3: TGTGCCAGCAGCCTAATACAGGGCACCGGGTCCTACGAGCAGTACTTC.